Reported below is one T cell receptor beta chain. Its antigen is unknown. This sample is drawn from a study of cytomegalovirus exposure and HLA in healthy donors. Notes on the study in general: The study dropped some indistinguishable V segments, TRBV6-2 and TRBV6-3 among them. Highest at DRB1 and lowest at HLA-C, TCR association rates differed among HLA loci in a later analysis.

Germline V gene data show CDR1 as MDHEN and CDR2 as SYDVKM. V lost 3 bases and J lost 1; bases outside the gene matches: 5. This CDR3 contains 16 residues. In the PCR, 60 Vbeta and 13 Jbeta primers were used. TCRdb keeps only in-frame clones here, not all; method: immunoSEQ multiplex PCR. Here the sample spans 150,000 to 200,000 clones, roughly four fifths being singletons. The source material was PBMCs. The V gene is TRBV28, the J gene TRBJ2-2; 7 nucleotides align to TRBD2. The sequence was collected from a man younger than 35 in good health and CMV-seronegative. CDR3 amino acids: CASSFWGGRNTGELFF. CDR3 nucleotides: TGTGCCAGCAGTTTTTGGGGCGGGAGGAACACCGGGGAGCTGTTTTTT.